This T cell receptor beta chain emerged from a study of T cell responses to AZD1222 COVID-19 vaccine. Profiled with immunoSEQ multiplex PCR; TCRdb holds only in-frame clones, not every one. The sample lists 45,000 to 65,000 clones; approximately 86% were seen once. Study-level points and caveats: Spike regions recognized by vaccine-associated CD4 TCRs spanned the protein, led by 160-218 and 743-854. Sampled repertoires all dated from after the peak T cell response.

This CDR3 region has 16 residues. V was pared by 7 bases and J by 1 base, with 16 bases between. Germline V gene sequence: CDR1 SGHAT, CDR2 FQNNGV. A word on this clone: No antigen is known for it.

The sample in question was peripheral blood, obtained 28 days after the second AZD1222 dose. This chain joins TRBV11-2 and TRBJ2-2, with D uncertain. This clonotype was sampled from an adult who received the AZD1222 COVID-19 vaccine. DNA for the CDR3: TGTGCCAGCACCTTCGGGCTGGGGAAGAACACCGGGGAGCTGTTTTTT. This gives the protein CASTFGLGKNTGELFF.